This TCR beta chain is drawn from a study of early T cells in non-severe SARS-CoV-2 infection. Study overall: Sequenced bulk RNA came from whole blood that was unsorted, and chains were unpaired. Study results and caveats: Matches to VDJdb favored anti-spike CD8 responses and missed private and CD4 specificities.

Unique molecular identifiers tagged individual cDNA molecules. TCRdb fed the 5' RACE reads into MiXCR, producing one record per CDR3 protein. The sample lists approximately 85,000 distinct CDR3 sequences, approximately 13% occurring once. Notes on this clonotype: Its antigen is still unknown.

This receptor was taken from an adult who was a healthcare worker with PCR-confirmed SARS-CoV-2 infection or an uninfected control (not recorded which). Sequenced: whole blood.

The CDR3 nucleotides are TGTGCCAGCACCCTCCTGGCCGGTCAGCCCCAGCATTTT. It codes for CASTLLAGQPQHF. The chain joins TRBV27 to TRBJ1-5; D not certain. This CDR3 contains 13 residues. Germline lookup yields CDR1 MNHEY and CDR2 SMNVEV (reference sequence). Trimming cost V 7 bases and J 6 bases, with 13 bases left between them.